This T cell receptor (beta chain) was obtained from a study of blood T cell repertoires in COVID-19. About the study: Samples representing acute and convalescent COVID-19 were sourced from the United States, Italy and Spain. Sources were T cells, B-cell-depleted T cells, or PBMCs; the material itself was cDNA or gDNA.

TCRdb keeps only in-frame clones here, not all; method: immunoSEQ multiplex PCR. The profile shows about 26,000 clones, roughly 88% of them singletons. The CDR3 loop spans 15 amino acids. In germline, CDR1 is MNHNS, CDR2 SASEGT. The V and J ends lost 2 bases and 2 bases respectively, with 13 bases between them. The sample was peripheral blood. This sequence originates from a human donor in a cohort sampled during active COVID-19. V is TRBV6-1 and J is TRBJ2-7; weak D call: TRBD1 (6 bases). The CDR3 loop is CASSESAQGTYEQYF. In DNA, the CDR3 is TGTGCCAGCAGTGAATCAGCCCAGGGGACCTACGAGCAGTACTTC.